This T cell receptor beta chain was profiled in a study of CD8 T cells in ankylosing spondylitis (dated by TCRdb to 2015 to 2018). With regard to the full study: To find TCR variants linked to disease, the study profiled T cell receptor beta repertoires in ankylosing spondylitis patients and healthy donors. The full study cohort comprised about 25 ankylosing spondylitis patients and 110 or so healthy donors. Peripheral blood was sampled, and synovial fluid was also collected from ankylosing spondylitis patients.

General findings and caveats noted by the study authors: The disease-linked clones had a CD8+ phenotype and were found at relatively low frequencies in peripheral blood. According to the report, matched synovial fluid samples from ankylosing spondylitis patients were significantly enriched for the disease-linked clones. A TCR beta motif of fewer than 10 highly homologous amino acid variants appeared characteristic of blood from ankylosing spondylitis patients. Some motif variants were previously reported in synovial fluid and blood of reactive arthritis patients, suggesting common disease-initiation mechanisms.

The reads were generated on an Illumina HiSeq 2500. Quantitative 5'-RACE with molecular barcodes was used to prepare TCR beta libraries. Per the authors' processing: A new computational method based on a probabilistic model of VDJ rearrangement was used to identify disease-linked TCR variants. The raw public data were reprocessed by TCRdb itself: fastp quality trimming at Q25, MiXCR clonotype calling, in-frame beta chains only. For every CDR3 protein sequence, its rows merge into one entry that carries the most common genes and DNA. The V and J calls were not made by the authors but by TCRdb's processing. Recorded for this sample are 200,000 to 300,000 distinct CDR3 sequences; approximately 24% of them occurred a single time. Approximately 0.61% of the sample rests with the top ten. CDR1 and CDR2 were assigned from the germline V gene as SNHLY and FYNNEI. Its CDR3 holds 15 amino acids, cysteine through phenylalanine. Kept here is only the CDR3 DNA, which spans 45 bases and is read in frame from base 1. V is cut back by 6 bases and J by 0 bases, with 6 bases in the junction unmatched.

A note on this clonotype: Which antigen it targets is not known. No base qualities exist here, and no much larger clone lies one base off it.

This TCR was sampled from a male donor with ankylosing spondylitis or in good health (not recorded which). Sequencing was carried out using blood, either unsorted or a sorted T cell fraction (not recorded which). The receptor chain draws on TRBV2 and TRBJ2-3; 7 junctional bases match TRBD2. The CDR3 here reads CASRRLAHSTDTQYF. The bases read TGTGCCAGCAGACGACTAGCCCACAGCACAGATACGCAGTATTTT.